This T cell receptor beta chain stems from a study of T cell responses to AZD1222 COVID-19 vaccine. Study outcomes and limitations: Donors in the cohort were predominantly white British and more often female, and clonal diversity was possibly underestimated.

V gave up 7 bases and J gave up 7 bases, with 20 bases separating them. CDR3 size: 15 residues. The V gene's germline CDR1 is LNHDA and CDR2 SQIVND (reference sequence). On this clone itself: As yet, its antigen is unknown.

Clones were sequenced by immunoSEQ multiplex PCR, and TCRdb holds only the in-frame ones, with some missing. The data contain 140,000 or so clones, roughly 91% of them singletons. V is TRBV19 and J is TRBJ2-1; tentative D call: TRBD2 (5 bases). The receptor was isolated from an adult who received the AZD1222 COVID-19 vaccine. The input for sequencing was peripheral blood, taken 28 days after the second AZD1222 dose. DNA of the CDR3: TGTGCCAGTATGCTTGAGAGAGCCGGCGGGAATGAGCAGTTCTTC. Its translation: CASMLERAGGNEQFF.